These 9 T cell receptor beta chains originate from one sample sequenced in a study of technical replicates of blood from several donors. Sequencing used immunoSEQ multiplex PCR; TCRdb keeps in-frame clones, though not all of them. The sample consists of about 60,000 clones, more than 75% of them appearing once. Sequencing was carried out using PBMCs. The receptors derive from a human donor in good health. Some clones in this sample may be carry-over from other donors' samples.

The chain links TRBV5-1 to TRBJ2-5; D not certain. Trimming removed 0 bases from V and 1 base from J, with 13 bases in between. Per the germline V gene, CDR1 is SGHRS and CDR2 is YFSETQ. The CDR3 is 16 residues long. CDR3 region: CASSLDPLQSQETQYF. In DNA form, the CDR3 reads TGCGCCAGCAGCTTGGATCCCTTGCAGTCCCAAGAGACCCAGTACTTC.

This chain uses TRBV15 with TRBJ1-5; 7 nucleotides line up with TRBD1. The CDR3 extends over 15 amino acids. Germline V gene lookup returns CDR1 LNHNV and CDR2 YYDKDF (reference sequence). With 3 bases clipped from V and 2 bases from J, the junction kept 4 bases outside the gene matches. CDR3 region: CATSSDRVGNQPQHF. The CDR3 DNA is TGTGCCACCAGCAGTGACAGGGTTGGCAATCAGCCCCAGCATTTT.

This clone was counted a few times. The chain joins TRBV5-4 to TRBJ2-2, with a tentative D call TRBD1 (6 bases). CDR1 is SGHNT, CDR2 YYREEE, per germline (reference sequence). Trimming took off 4 bases at V and 4 bases at J, with 14 bases between the two ends. The length of the CDR3 is 15 residues. The CDR3 is CASSPGQIGTGELFF. CDR3 nucleotides: TGTGCCAGCAGCCCTGGACAGATTGGCACCGGGGAGCTGTTTTTT.

This chain links TRBV4-3 with TRBJ1-4, with D uncertain. Germline V gene lookup returns CDR1 LGHNA and CDR2 YSLEER. The CDR3 spans 15 residues. V was pared by 4 bases and J by 7 bases, with 16 bases between. CDR3 amino acids: CASSLERLPSEKLFF. DNA for the CDR3: TGCGCCAGCAGCCTCGAGAGGCTCCCCAGTGAAAAACTGTTTTTT.

This sequence joins TRBV9 and TRBJ2-3; 7 bases align to TRBD1. This CDR3 has 16 residues. Germline lookup yields CDR1 SGDLS and CDR2 YYNGEE. DNA for the CDR3: TGTGCTTCGAGTGGGTCCGGGACAGTCAAGTCAGATACGCAGTATTTT. Protein product: CASSGSGTVKSDTQYF.

In its sample, this clone was seen a few times. The chain joins TRBV6-1 to TRBJ2-5; the match to TRBD2 covers 10 bases. Germline V gene lookup returns CDR1 MNHNS and CDR2 SASEGT. There are 15 residues in the CDR3. V lost 5 bases, J lost 5 bases, and 8 bases stayed unmatched. CDR3 DNA sequence: TGTGCCAGCAGTTTAGCGGGGGGAGGTGCGGAGACCCAGTACTTC. Amino acids: CASSLAGGGAETQYF.

The chain recombines TRBV30 with TRBJ1-6; 9 bases line up with TRBD1. The CDR3 is 14 residues long. With V trimmed by 3 bases and J by 6 bases, 3 bases remained unmatched. Per the germline V gene, CDR1 is GTSNPN and CDR2 is SVGIG (reference sequence). The CDR3 DNA reads as TGTGCCTGGAGCCGGGACAGGGCTAATTCACCCCTCCACTTT. Translation gives CAWSRDRANSPLHF. Full variable domain (outside the CDR3, taken from reference TRBV30 and TRBJ1-6): SQTIHQWPATLVQPVGSPLSLECTVEGTSNPNLYWYRQAAGRGLQLLFYSVGIGQISSEVPQNLSASRPQDRQFILSSKKLLLSDSGFYLCAWSRDRANSPLHFGNGTRLTVT.

This chain uses TRBV2 with TRBJ2-3; possible D gene TRBD2, 5 bases. V dropped 10 bases and J dropped 0 bases, with 17 bases sitting between them. The CDR3 is 15 amino acids. Germline V gene lookup returns CDR1 SNHLY and CDR2 FYNNEI. CDR3 region: CATPDKRASTDTQYF. In nucleotides, the CDR3 is TGTGCCACCCCAGATAAGAGGGCCAGCACAGATACGCAGTATTTT.

This clone was detected a few times. V gene TRBV6-5 combines with J gene TRBJ1-1, with D tentatively TRBD1 (6 bases). Germline lookup yields CDR1 MNHEY and CDR2 SVGAGI. CDR3 length: 15 amino acids. V lost 0 bases, J lost 2 bases, and 10 bases lay in between. CDR3 residues: CASSYSGQYNTEAFF. The CDR3 bases are TGTGCCAGCAGTTACTCAGGACAGTATAACACTGAAGCTTTCTTT.